The sequence of this T cell receptor (beta chain) was determined in a study of T cells after yellow fever vaccination. Universal primer sites and UMIs were introduced during 5'RACE template-switching synthesis of TCR cDNA. TCRdb fed the 5' RACE reads into MiXCR, producing one record per CDR3 protein. The table shows more than 95,000 distinct CDR3 sequences, with 7.2% occurring only once. In its sample, this clonotype was seen once. What it recognizes is unknown. Because it lacks the conserved phenylalanine or tryptophan at the end, this CDR3 is likely a read error. The DNA is left out, because the CDR3 cannot be placed on it with certainty; the CDR3 is given as TCRdb lists it. Study-level points and caveats: Reappearing after the booster were most of the clones from primary vaccination (about 96% CD4, approximately 89% CD8). Overall, a small share of clonotypes was seen in both CD4 and CD8 compartments.

CDR1 and CDR2 (germline): SGHAT, FQNNGV. The CDR3 is made up of 11 amino acids, end residues included. Sequenced here: CD4+ T cells sorted from PBMCs, sampled 45 days after the first yellow fever vaccination. The TCR originated in a man aged 18 to 30 who received the YFV17D yellow fever vaccine. The chain links TRBV11-2 to TRBJ2-5; TRBD1 was called by the table and not checked on the DNA. Here the CDR3 reads CASSSGQETKI.